The clone carrying this T cell receptor (beta chain) was detected only a few times. In the authors' workflow: Amplifying reference gene primers gave estimates of nucleated cell counts. The method was immunoSEQ multiplex PCR; TCRdb's version includes in-frame clones alone and lacks a portion of them. V and J calls and clone size are as listed in that table; D and trimming were resolved from the DNA. Among some 200,000 clones listed, around four fifths were seen once. This sample was included in a study of blood T cell repertoires in COVID-19. For the study at large: Italy, Spain and the United States were the sources of the convalescent and acute COVID-19 samples. T cells, B-cell-depleted T cells, or PBMCs supplied cDNA or gDNA.

Patients in Seattle were enrolled during active infection, then followed longitudinally. CDR1 is LNHDA, CDR2 SQIVND, per germline (reference sequence). J was trimmed by 5 bases and V by 2 bases; bases with no gene match: 5. This CDR3 spans 14 amino acids. Sequencing input: peripheral blood. This TCR was sampled from a woman in her sixties or seventies with COVID-19, enrolled during active disease. The V call is TRBV19, the J call TRBJ1-1; TRBD1 aligns across 7 bases. The CDR3 coding sequence is TGTGCCAGTAGTATAAACAGGGGTGGGACTGAAGCTTTCTTT. This gives the protein CASSINRGGTEAFF.